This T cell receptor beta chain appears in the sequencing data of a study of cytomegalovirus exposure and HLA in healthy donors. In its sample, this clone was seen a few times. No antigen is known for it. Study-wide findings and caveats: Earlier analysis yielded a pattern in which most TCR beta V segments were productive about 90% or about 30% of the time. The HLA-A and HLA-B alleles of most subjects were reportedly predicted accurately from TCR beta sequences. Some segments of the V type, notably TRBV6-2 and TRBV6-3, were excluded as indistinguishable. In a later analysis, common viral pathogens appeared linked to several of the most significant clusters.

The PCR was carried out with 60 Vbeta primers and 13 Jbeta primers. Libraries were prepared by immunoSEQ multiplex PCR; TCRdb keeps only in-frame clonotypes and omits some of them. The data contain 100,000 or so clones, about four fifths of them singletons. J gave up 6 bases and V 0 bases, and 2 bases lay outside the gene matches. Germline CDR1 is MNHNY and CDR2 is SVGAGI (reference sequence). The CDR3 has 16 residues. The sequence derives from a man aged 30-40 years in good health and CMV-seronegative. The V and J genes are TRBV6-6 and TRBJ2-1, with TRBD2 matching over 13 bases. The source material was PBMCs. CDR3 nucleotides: TGTGCCAGCAGTTACTCGGGACTAGCGGGGCTCAATGAGCAGTTCTTC. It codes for CASSYSGLAGLNEQFF.